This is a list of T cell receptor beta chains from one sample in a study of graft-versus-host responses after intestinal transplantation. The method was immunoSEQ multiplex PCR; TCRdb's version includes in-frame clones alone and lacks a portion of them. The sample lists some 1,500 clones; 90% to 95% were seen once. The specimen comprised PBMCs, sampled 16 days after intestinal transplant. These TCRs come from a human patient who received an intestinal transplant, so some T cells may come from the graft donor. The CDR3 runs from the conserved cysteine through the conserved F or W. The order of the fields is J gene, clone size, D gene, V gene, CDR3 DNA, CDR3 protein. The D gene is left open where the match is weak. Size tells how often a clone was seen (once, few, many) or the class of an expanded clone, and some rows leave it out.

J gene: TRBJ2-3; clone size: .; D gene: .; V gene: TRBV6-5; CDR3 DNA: TGTGCCAGCAGTTACTACGGAGGGGGGTCAGATACGCAGTATTTT; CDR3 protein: CASSYYGGGSDTQYF
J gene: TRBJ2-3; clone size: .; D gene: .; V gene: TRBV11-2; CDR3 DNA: TGTGCCAGCAGCTTAGCCCCGGGGGCGGCGGATACGCAGTATTTT; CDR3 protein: CASSLAPGAADTQYF
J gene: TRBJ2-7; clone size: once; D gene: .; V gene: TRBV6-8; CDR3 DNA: TGTGCCAGCAGTTACGTTGGGGGCTACGAGCAGTACTTC; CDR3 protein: CASSYVGGYEQYF
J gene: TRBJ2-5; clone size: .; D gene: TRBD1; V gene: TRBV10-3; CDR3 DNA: TGTGCCAGGTACAGGGGGCAGATGGAGACCCAGTACTTC; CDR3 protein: CARYRGQMETQYF
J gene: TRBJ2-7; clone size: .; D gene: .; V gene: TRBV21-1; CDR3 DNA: TGTGCCAGCAGCAAGGTTCCCTACGAGCAGTACTTC; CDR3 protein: CASSKVPYEQYF
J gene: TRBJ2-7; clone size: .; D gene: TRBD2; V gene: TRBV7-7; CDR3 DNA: TGTGCCAGCAGCCAGGGACTAGGTTACGAGCAGTACTTC; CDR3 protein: CASSQGLGYEQYF
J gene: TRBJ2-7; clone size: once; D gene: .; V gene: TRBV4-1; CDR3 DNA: TGCGCCAGCAGCCATAGGCGGTTAGGTGGCCCCCCCTACGAGCAGTACTTC; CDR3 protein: CASSHRRLGGPPYEQYF
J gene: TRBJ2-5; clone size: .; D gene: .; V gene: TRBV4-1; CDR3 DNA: TGCGCCAGCAGCCACCCTATGAGGGAATCAGAGACCCAGTACTTC; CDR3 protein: CASSHPMRESETQYF
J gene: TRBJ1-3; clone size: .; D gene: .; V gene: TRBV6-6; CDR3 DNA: TGTGCCAGCAGTTACCCGCAGGGGCAAGGCACCATATATTTT; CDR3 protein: CASSYPQGQGTIYF
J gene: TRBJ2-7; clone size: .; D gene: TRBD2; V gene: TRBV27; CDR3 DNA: TGTGCCAGCAGTTTATCAAGCCTCCTAGCGGGAGTAGGCGAGCAGTACTTC; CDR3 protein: CASSLSSLLAGVGEQYF
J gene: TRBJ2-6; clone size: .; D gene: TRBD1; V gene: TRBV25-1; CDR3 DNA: TGTGCCAGCAGTGGATCACAGGGGAACGGGGCCAACGTCCTGACTTTC; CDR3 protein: CASSGSQGNGANVLTF
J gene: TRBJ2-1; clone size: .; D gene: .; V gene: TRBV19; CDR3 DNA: TGTGCCAGTAGTGGGCTGCAATACAATGAGCAGTTCTTC; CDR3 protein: CASSGLQYNEQFF
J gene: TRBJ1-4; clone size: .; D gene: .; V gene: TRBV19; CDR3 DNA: TGTGCCAGTAGTATTCCTAATGAAAAACTGTTTTTT; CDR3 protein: CASSIPNEKLFF
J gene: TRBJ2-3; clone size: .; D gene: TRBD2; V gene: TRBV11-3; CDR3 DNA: TGTGCCAGCAGCTCCGGGGGGGCAACCGGCACAGATACGCAGTATTTT; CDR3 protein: CASSSGGATGTDTQYF